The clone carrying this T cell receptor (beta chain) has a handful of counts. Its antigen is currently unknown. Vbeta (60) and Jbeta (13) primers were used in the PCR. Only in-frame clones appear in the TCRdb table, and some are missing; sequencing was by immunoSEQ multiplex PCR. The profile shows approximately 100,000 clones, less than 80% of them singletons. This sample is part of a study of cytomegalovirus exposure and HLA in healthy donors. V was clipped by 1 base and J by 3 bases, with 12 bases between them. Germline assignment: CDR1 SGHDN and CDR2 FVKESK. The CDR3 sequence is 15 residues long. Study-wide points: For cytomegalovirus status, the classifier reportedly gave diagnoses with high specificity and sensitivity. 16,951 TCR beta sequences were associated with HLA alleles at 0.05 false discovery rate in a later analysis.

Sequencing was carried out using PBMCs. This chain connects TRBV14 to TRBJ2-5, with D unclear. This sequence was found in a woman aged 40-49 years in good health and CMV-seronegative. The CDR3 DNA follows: TGTGCCAGCAGCCAAGTGTGGGCCCGCAAAGAGACCCAGTACTTC. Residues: CASSQVWARKETQYF. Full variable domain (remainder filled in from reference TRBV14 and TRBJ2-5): EAGVTQFPSHSVIEKGQTVTLRCDPISGHDNLYWYRRVMGKEIKFLLHFVKESKQDESGMPNNRFLAERTGGTYSTLKVQPAELEDSGVYFCASSQVWARKETQYFGPGTRLLVL.